The table lists the clone carrying this T cell receptor (beta chain) with a count of one. The data were obtained in a study of blood T cell repertoires in COVID-19. Sequencing used immunoSEQ multiplex PCR; TCRdb keeps in-frame clones, though not all of them. The sample shows over 200,000 clones, about 90% of them seen only once. Between the trimmed V and J ends, which lost 4 bases and 1 base, there was a span of 13 bases. This CDR3 has 14 amino acids. The germline CDR1 and CDR2 sequences are SQVTM and ANQGSEA. Sequences were obtained from PBMCs or T cells enriched from blood (not recorded which). The chain is built from TRBV29-1 and TRBJ1-1; no definite D call. This clonotype was sampled from a human donor in a cohort exposed to, infected with or recovered from COVID-19 (not recorded which). The donor label of this sample is uncertain. CDR3 in DNA: TGCAGCGTTGGGCTCCGGTACAGGAACACTGAAGCTTTCTTT. Translation: CSVGLRYRNTEAFF. Looking up the rest from reference TRBV29-1 and TRBJ1-1 gives the full variable domain: SAVISQKPSRDICQRGTSLTIQCQVDSQVTMMFWYRQQPGQSLTLIATANQGSEATYESGFVIDKFPISRPNLTFSTLTVSNMSPEDSSIYLCSVGLRYRNTEAFFGQGTRLTVV.